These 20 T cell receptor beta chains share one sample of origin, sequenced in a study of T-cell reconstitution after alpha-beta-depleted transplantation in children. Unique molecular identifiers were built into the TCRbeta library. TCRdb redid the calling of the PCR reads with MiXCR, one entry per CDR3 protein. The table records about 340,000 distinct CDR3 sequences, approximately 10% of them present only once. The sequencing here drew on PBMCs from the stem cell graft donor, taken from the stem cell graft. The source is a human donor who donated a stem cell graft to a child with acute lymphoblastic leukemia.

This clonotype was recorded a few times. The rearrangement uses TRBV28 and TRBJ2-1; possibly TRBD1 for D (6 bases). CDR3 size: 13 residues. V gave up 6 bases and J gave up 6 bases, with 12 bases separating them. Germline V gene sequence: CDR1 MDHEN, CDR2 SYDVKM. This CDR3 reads CASSRLDSNEQFF. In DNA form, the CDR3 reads TGTGCCAGCAGCCGACTGGACAGCAATGAGCAGTTCTTC.

CDR3 amino acids: CASSSSHSNQPQHF. CDR3 sequence (DNA): TGTGCCAGCAGTTCGTCTCACAGTAATCAGCCCCAGCATTTT. V gene TRBV6-5 combines with J gene TRBJ1-5; D is ambiguous. This CDR3 is built from 14 residues. V was shortened by 4 bases and J by 4 bases, with 11 bases between the two germline ends. CDR1 MNHEY and CDR2 SVGAGI come from the germline V gene.

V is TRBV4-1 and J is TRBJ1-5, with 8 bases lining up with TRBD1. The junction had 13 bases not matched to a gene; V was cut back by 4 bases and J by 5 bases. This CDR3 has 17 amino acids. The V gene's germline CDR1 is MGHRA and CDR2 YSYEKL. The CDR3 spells CASSPRVGTGGDQPQHF. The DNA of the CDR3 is TGCGCCAGCAGCCCCCGAGTTGGAACAGGGGGAGATCAGCCCCAGCATTTT.

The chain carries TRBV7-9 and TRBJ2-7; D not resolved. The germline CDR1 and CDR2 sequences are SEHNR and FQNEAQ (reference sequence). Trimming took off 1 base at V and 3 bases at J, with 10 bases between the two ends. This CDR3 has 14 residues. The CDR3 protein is CASSLVGGGYEQYF. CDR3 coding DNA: TGTGCCAGCAGCTTAGTGGGTGGTGGCTACGAGCAGTACTTC.

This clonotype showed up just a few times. This CDR3 reads CASSSRLENEQFF. Here the CDR3 DNA reads TGTGCCAGCAGCTCGAGACTAGAGAATGAGCAGTTCTTC. This chain uses TRBV12-3 or TRBV12-4 with TRBJ2-1, with a weak D call TRBD2 (6 bases). CDR3 size: 13 residues. V was shortened by 6 bases and J by 7 bases, with 13 bases between the two germline ends.

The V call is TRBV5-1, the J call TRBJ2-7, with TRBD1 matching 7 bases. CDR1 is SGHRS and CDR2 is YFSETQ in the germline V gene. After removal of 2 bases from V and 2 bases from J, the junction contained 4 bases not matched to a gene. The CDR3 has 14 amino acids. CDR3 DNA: TGCGCCAGCAGCTTTGGGACAGACACCTACGAGCAGTACTTC. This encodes CASSFGTDTYEQYF.

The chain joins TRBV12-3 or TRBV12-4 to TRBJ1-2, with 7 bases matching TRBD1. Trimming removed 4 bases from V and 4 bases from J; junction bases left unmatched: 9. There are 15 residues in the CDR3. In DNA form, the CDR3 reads TGTGCCAGCAGTTCCCGGGACAGCATTATCTATGGCTACACCTTC. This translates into CASSSRDSIIYGYTF.

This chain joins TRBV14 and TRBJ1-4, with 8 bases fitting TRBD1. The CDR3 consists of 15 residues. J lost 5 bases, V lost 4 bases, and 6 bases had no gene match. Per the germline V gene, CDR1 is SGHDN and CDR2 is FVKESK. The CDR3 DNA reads TGTGCCAGCAGCCTCCGACAGGGGCTGAATGAAAAACTGTTTTTT. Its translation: CASSLRQGLNEKLFF.

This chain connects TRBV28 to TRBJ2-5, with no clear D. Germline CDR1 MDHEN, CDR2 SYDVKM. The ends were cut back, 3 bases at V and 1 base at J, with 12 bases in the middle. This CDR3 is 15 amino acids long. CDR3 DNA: TGTGCCAGCAGTTTCTGGCGGACGGCCCAAGAGACCCAGTACTTC. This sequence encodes CASSFWRTAQETQYF.

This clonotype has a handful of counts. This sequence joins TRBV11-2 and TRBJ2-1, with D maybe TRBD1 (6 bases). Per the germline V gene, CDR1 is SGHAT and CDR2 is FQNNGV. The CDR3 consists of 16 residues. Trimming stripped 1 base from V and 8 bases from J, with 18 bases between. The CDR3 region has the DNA TGTGCCAGCAGCTTAGTAGGGGGTAGAATACGGCATGAGCAGTTCTTC. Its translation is CASSLVGGRIRHEQFF.

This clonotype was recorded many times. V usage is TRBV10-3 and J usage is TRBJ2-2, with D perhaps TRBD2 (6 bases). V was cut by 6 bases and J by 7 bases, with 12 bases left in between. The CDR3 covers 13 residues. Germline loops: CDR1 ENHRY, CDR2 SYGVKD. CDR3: CAIRDVGGGELFF. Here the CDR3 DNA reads TGTGCCATCAGGGACGTCGGGGGCGGGGAGCTGTTTTTT.

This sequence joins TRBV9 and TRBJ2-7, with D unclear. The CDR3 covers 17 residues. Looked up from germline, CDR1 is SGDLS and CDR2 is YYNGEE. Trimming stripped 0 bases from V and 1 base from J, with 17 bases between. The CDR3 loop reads CASSVGGRAETSYEQYF. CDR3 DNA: TGTGCCAGCAGCGTAGGAGGTAGGGCGGAAACTTCCTACGAGCAGTACTTC.

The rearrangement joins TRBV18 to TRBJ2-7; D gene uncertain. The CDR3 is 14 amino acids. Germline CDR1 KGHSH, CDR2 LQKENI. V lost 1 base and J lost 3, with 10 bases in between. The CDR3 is CASSPLGDSYEQYF. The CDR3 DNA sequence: TGTGCCAGCTCACCACTTGGGGATAGCTACGAGCAGTACTTC.

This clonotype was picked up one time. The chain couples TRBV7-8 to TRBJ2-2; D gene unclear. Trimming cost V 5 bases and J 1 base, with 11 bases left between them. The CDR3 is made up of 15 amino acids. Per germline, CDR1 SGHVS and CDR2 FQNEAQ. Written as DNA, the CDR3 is TGTGCCAGCAGCCCTACCCGAGAGAACACCGGGGAGCTGTTTTTT. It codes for CASSPTRENTGELFF.

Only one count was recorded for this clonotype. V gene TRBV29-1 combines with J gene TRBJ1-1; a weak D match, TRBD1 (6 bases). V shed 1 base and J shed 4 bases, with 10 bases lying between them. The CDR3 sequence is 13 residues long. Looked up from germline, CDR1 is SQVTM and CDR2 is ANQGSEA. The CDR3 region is CSVEVGQSTEAFF. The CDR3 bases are TGCAGCGTTGAAGTAGGACAGTCCACTGAAGCTTTCTTT.

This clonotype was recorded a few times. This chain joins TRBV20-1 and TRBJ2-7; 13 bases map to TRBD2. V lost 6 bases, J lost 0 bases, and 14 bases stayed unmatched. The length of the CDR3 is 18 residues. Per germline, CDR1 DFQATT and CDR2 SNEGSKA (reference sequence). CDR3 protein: CSASPVIRTSGSSYEQYF. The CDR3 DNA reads TGCAGTGCGAGCCCGGTCATAAGGACTAGCGGGAGCTCCTACGAGCAGTACTTC.

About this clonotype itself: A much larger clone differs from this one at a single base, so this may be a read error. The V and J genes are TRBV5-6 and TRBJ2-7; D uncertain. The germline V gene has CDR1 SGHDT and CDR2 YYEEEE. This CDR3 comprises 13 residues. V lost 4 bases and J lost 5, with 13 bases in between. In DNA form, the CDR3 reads TGTGCCAGCAGCCCCTTTATGGTCCACGAGCAGTACTTC. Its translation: CASSPFMVHEQYF. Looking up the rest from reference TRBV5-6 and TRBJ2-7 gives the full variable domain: DAGVTQSPTHLIKTRGQQVTLRCSPKSGHDTVSWYQQALGQGPQFIFQYYEEEERQRGNFPDRFSGHQFPNYSSELNVNALLLGDSALYLCASSPFMVHEQYFGPGTRLTVT.

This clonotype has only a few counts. Here the CDR3 DNA reads TGTGCCACCAGCAGAGATCAGGGCAGGGATGAAAAACTGTTTTTT. Its translation: CATSRDQGRDEKLFF. The gene calls are TRBV15 and TRBJ1-4, with D maybe TRBD1 (5 bases). Germline CDR1 LNHNV, CDR2 YYDKDF (reference sequence). Deletions cut 0 bases from V and 6 bases from J, with 11 bases between. The CDR3 has 15 amino acids.

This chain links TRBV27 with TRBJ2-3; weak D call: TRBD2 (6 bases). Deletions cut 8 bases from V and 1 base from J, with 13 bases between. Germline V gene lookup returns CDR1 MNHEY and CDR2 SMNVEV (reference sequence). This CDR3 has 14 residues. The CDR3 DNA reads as TGTGCCAGCGCCTATAGCGGAGGCACAGATACGCAGTATTTT. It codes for CASAYSGGTDTQYF.

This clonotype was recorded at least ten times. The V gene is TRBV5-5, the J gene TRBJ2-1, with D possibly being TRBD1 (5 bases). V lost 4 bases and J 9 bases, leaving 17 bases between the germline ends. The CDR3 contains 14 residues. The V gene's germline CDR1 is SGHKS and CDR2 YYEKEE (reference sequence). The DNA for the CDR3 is TGTGCCAGCAGCGCTGGGGCAGCAGAACGTGAGCAGTTCTTC. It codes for CASSAGAAEREQFF.